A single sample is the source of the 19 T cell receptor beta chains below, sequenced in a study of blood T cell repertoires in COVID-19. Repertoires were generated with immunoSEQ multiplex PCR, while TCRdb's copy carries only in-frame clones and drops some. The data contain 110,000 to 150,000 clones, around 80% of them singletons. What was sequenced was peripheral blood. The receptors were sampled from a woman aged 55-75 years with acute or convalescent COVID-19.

This chain's CDR3 is CSVGQGEYGYTF. As DNA, the CDR3 is TGCAGCGTGGGACAGGGGGAGTATGGCTACACCTTC. V is TRBV29-1 and J is TRBJ1-2, with 11 bases fitting TRBD1. J was trimmed by 5 bases and V by 6 bases; bases with no gene match: 2. The CDR3 spans 12 residues. Germline V gives CDR1 SQVTM, CDR2 ANQGSEA.

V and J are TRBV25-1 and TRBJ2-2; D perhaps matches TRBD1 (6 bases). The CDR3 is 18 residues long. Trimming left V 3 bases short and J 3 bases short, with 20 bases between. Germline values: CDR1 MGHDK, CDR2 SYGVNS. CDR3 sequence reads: CASSDRSTGRGDTGELFF. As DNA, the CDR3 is TGTGCCAGCAGTGATCGGTCAACAGGGAGAGGGGACACCGGGGAGCTGTTTTTT.

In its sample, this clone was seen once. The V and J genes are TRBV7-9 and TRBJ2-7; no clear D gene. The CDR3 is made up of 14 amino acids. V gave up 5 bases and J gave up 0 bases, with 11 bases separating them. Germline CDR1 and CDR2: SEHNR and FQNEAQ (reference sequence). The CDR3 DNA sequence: TGTGCCAGCAGCCTAAACCTCCGCTCCTACGAGCAGTACTTC. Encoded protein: CASSLNLRSYEQYF. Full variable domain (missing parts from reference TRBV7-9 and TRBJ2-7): DTGVSQNPRHKITKRGQNVTFRCDPISEHNRLYWYRQTLGQGPEFLTYFQNEAQLEKSRLLSDRFSAERPKGSFSTLEIQRTEQGDSAMYLCASSLNLRSYEQYFGPGTRLTVT.

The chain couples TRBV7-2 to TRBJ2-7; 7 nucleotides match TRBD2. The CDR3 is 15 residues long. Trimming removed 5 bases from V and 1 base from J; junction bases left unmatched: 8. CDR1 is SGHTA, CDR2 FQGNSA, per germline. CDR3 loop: CASSLLTGGSYEQYF. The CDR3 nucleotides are TGTGCCAGCAGCCTCTTAACGGGGGGATCCTACGAGCAGTACTTC.

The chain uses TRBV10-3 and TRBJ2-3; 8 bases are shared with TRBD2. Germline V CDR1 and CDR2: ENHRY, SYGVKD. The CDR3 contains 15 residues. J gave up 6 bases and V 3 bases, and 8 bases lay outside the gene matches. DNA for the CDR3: TGTGCCATCAGTGATCTGACTAGCGTAAGCGATACGCAGTATTTT. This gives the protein CAISDLTSVSDTQYF.

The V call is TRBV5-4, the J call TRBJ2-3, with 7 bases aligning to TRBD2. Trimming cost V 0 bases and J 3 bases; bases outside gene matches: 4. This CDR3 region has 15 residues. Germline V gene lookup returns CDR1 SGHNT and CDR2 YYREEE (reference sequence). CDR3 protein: CASSLGEGETDTQYF. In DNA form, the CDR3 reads TGTGCCAGCAGCTTGGGGGAGGGAGAGACAGATACGCAGTATTTT. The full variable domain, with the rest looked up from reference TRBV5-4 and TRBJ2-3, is ETGVTQSPTHLIKTRGQQVTLRCSSQSGHNTVSWYQQALGQGPQFIFQYYREEENGRGNFPPRFSGLQFPNYSSELNVNALELDDSALYLCASSLGEGETDTQYFGPGTRLTVL.

DNA of the CDR3: TGTGCCACCAGCAGAGTTCAGGGAGGGCGAGAGACCCAGTACTTC. Its translation: CATSRVQGGRETQYF. The chain recombines TRBV15 with TRBJ2-5; 7 positions match TRBD2. Germline V gives CDR1 LNHNV, CDR2 YYDKDF (reference sequence). V was pared by 1 base and J by 4 bases, with 6 bases of the junction left unmatched. There are 15 residues in the CDR3.

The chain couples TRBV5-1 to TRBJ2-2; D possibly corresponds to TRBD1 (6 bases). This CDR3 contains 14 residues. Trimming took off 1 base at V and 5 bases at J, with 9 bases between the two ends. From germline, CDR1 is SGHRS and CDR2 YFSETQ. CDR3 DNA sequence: TGCGCCAGCAGCTTGAGGCAGGGGACCGGGGAGCTGTTTTTT. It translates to CASSLRQGTGELFF.

CDR3 DNA: TGTGCCAGCAGTTACCCGGGGGGAACTAATGAAAAACTGTTTTTT. Encoded protein: CASSYPGGTNEKLFF. This chain uses TRBV6-2 or TRBV6-3 with TRBJ1-4; the D gene is possibly TRBD1 (5 bases). Germline V CDR1 and CDR2: MNHEY, SVGEGT. The ends were cut back, 2 bases at V and 1 base at J, with 8 bases in the middle. This CDR3 region has 15 residues.

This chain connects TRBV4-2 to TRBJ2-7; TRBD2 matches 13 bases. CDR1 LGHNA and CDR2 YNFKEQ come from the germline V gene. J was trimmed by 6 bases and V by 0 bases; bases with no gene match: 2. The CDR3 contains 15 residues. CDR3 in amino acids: CASSQDGTSGVEQYF. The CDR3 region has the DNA TGTGCCAGCAGCCAAGACGGGACTAGCGGGGTCGAGCAGTACTTC.

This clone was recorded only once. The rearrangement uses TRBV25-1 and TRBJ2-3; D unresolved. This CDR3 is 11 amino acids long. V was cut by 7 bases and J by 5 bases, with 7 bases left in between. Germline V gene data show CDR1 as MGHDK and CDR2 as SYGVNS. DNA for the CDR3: TGTGCCAGCACTACCTTAGATACGCAGTATTTT. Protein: CASTTLDTQYF.

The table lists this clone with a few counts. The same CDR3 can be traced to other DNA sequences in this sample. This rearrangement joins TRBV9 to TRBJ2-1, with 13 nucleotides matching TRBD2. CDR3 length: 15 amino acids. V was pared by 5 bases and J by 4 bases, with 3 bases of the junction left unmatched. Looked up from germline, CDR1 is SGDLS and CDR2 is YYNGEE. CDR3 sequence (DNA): TGTGCCAGCAGTTCGGGACTAGCGGGATACAATGAGCAGTTCTTC. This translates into CASSSGLAGYNEQFF.

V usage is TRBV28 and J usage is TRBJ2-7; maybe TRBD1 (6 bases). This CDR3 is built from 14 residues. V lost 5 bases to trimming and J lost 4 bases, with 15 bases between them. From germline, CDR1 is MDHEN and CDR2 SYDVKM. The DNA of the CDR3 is TGTGCCAGCAGTATGATAAGGGGGACGTACGAGCAGTACTTC. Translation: CASSMIRGTYEQYF.

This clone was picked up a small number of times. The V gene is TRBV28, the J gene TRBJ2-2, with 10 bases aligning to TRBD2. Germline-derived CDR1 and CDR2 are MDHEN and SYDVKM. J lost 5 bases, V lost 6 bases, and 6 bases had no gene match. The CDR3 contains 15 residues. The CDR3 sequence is CASSRLAGDTGELFF. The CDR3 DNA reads TGTGCCAGCAGCAGACTAGCGGGCGATACCGGGGAGCTGTTTTTT.

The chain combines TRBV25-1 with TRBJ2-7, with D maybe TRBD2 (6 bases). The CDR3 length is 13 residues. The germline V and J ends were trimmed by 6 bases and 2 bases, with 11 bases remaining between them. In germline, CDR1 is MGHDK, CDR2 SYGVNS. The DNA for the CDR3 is TGTGCCAGCAGCTTTAGCGGCCCCTACGAGCAGTACTTC. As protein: CASSFSGPYEQYF.

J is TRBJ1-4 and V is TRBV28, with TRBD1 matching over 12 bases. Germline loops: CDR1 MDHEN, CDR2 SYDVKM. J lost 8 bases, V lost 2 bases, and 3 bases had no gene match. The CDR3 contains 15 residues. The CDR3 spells CASSLGGQGAEKLFF. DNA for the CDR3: TGTGCCAGCAGTTTAGGGGGACAGGGGGCGGAAAAACTGTTTTTT.

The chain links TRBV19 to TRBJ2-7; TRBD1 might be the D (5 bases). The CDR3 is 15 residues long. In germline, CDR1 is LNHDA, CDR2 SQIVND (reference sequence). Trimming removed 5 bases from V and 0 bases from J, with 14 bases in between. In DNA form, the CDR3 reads TGTGCCAGTAGTTGGGCAGGGCAATCCTCCTACGAGCAGTACTTC. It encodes CASSWAGQSSYEQYF.

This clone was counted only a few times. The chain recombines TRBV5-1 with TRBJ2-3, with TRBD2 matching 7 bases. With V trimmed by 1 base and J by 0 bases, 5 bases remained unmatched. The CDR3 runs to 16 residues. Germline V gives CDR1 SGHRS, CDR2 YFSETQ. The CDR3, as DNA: TGCGCCAGCAGCTTGTGGGGAGGGGCTAGCACAGATACGCAGTATTTT. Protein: CASSLWGGASTDTQYF.

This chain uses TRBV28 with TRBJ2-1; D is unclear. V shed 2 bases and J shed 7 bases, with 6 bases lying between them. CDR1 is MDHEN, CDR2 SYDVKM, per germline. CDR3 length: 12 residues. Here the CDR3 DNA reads TGTGCCAGCAGTTTAGAGAGTAATGAGCAGTTCTTC. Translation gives CASSLESNEQFF.